The next 19 T cell receptor beta chains were all read from a single sample in a study of cytomegalovirus exposure and HLA in healthy donors. Researchers ran the PCR with 60 Vbeta and 13 Jbeta primers. Assay used: immunoSEQ multiplex PCR; TCRdb lists only in-frame clones, some missing. The profile shows about 160,000 clones, roughly 84% of them singletons. The sample comprised PBMCs. The source is a man between 50 and 59 years old in good health and CMV-seropositive.

Notes on this clone: The conserved closing phenylalanine or tryptophan is absent in this CDR3, likely reflecting a read error. V and J are TRBV2 and TRBJ1-2; 9 bases are a match to TRBD1. The CDR3 is 15 amino acids. J lost 6 bases, V lost 2 bases, and 7 bases had no gene match. CDR1 and CDR2 (germline): SNHLY, FYNNEI. The CDR3 sequence: CASSELDRGKDGYTL. The CDR3 nucleotides are TGTGCCAGCAGTGAACTGGACAGGGGTAAAGATGGCTACACCCTC.

V and J are TRBV2 and TRBJ1-1; D perhaps matches TRBD1 (5 bases). The CDR3 sequence is 15 residues long. Germline-derived CDR1 and CDR2 are SNHLY and FYNNEI. V dropped 6 bases and J dropped 3 bases, with 17 bases sitting between them. The CDR3 DNA reads as TGTGCCAGCAGCGCAGGAGGGGCCCTCGACACTGAAGCTTTCTTT. Its protein product is CASSAGGALDTEAFF.

The gene calls are TRBV5-5 and TRBJ1-4; 9 bases agree with TRBD1. The CDR3 contains 16 residues. Germline values: CDR1 SGHKS, CDR2 YYEKEE (reference sequence). Trimming cost V 0 bases and J 2 bases; bases outside gene matches: 2. CDR3: CASSLAGTGTNEKLFF. For the CDR3, the DNA is TGTGCCAGCAGCTTGGCAGGGACAGGGACTAATGAAAAACTGTTTTTT.

This clone was observed once. The J gene is TRBJ2-2, the V gene TRBV30; 10 positions match TRBD1. This CDR3 has 13 residues. Germline assignment: CDR1 GTSNPN and CDR2 SVGIG (reference sequence). J gave up 7 bases and V 3 bases, and 2 bases lay outside the gene matches. Here the CDR3 DNA reads TGTGCCTGGAGGGACAGGGGGTTCGGGGAGCTGTTTTTT. The encoded protein is CAWRDRGFGELFF.

The V call is TRBV29-1, the J call TRBJ1-2, with D unresolved. Looked up from germline, CDR1 is SQVTM and CDR2 is ANQGSEA. CDR3 length: 13 amino acids. Trimming stripped 5 bases from V and 3 bases from J, with 13 bases between. In nucleotides, the CDR3 is TGCAGCGTTTCGGTTACCGGAGACTATGGCTACACCTTC. This translates into CSVSVTGDYGYTF.

J is TRBJ2-5 and V is TRBV5-4; 13 positions match TRBD2. In germline, CDR1 is SGHNT, CDR2 YYREEE (reference sequence). This CDR3 spans 18 amino acids. V gave up 3 bases and J gave up 5 bases; unmatched junction bases: 13. The CDR3 sequence is CASSYGLAGDYGRETQYF. The CDR3 DNA sequence: TGTGCCAGCAGCTACGGACTAGCGGGAGATTATGGGAGGGAGACCCAGTACTTC.

V gene TRBV27 combines with J gene TRBJ2-3; D possibly corresponds to TRBD2 (5 bases). V was clipped by 2 bases and J by 1 base, with 16 bases between them. Per germline, CDR1 MNHEY and CDR2 SMNVEV (reference sequence). This CDR3 contains 17 residues. The CDR3 protein is CASSLNFPKGGTDTQYF. CDR3 DNA sequence: TGTGCCAGCAGTTTAAACTTCCCAAAGGGAGGCACAGATACGCAGTATTTT.

This CDR3 reads CASSRDSGLTDTQYF. The CDR3 DNA reads as TGTGCCAGCTCGCGGGACTCTGGATTAACAGATACGCAGTATTTT. The chain recombines TRBV18 with TRBJ2-3, with a weak D call TRBD2 (6 bases). The CDR3 covers 15 residues. Trimming removed 6 bases from V and 3 bases from J, with 16 bases in between. CDR1 is KGHSH, CDR2 LQKENI, per germline.

Details on this clone: At one of its ends the junction is not consistent with the germline gene, which may arise from a read error. The V gene is TRBV18, the J gene TRBJ1-5, with D tentatively TRBD1 (5 bases). In germline, CDR1 is KGHSH, CDR2 LQKENI. The CDR3 extends over 14 amino acids. CDR3 sequence reads: CASSPQGKGQPQHF. DNA of the CDR3: TGTGCCAGCTCACCACAGGGGAAGGGTCAGCCCCAGCATTTC.

This chain connects TRBV5-4 to TRBJ2-7; the D gene is possibly TRBD1 (5 bases). In germline, CDR1 is SGHNT, CDR2 YYREEE (reference sequence). Between the trimmed V and J ends, which lost 1 base and 7 bases, there was a span of 9 bases. This CDR3 spans 12 amino acids. The CDR3 DNA is TGTGCCAGCAGCTTGCCCAGGGTAGAGCAGTACGTC. Encoded protein: CASSLPRVEQYV.

The V gene is TRBV7-3, the J gene TRBJ1-1, with unresolved D. CDR1 and CDR2 from the germline V gene are SGHTA and FQGTGA. The CDR3 is 13 amino acids. With 3 bases removed from V and 1 base from J, the gap between germline ends came to 6 bases. The CDR3 DNA is TGTGCCAGCAGCTTTTTGGCGAACACTGAAGCTTTCTTT. Translating it yields CASSFLANTEAFF.

The chain combines TRBV19 with TRBJ2-3, with TRBD2 matching over 7 bases. CDR1 is LNHDA and CDR2 is SQIVND in the germline V gene (reference sequence). J gave up 2 bases and V 3 bases, and 8 bases lay outside the gene matches. There are 16 residues in the CDR3. Here the CDR3 reads CASSIRLAPSTDTQYF. DNA for the CDR3: TGTGCCAGTAGTATTCGACTAGCCCCTTCCACAGATACGCAGTATTTT.

The genes are TRBV10-2 and TRBJ2-1; 13 bases are shared with TRBD2. The CDR3 runs 17 residues. V shed 4 bases and J 10 bases; nucleotides not matched to a gene: 13. Looked up from germline, CDR1 is WSHSY and CDR2 is SAAADI. CDR3 region: CASSGIRTSGGAREQFF. In nucleotides, the CDR3 is TGCGCCAGCAGTGGGATCCGAACTAGCGGGGGGGCTAGGGAGCAGTTCTTC.

The chain links TRBV6-4 to TRBJ2-3, with TRBD2 as a possible D gene (6 bases). The CDR3 runs 14 residues. V was trimmed by 5 bases and J by 2 bases, leaving 11 bases between them. Germline CDR1 is MRHNA and CDR2 is SNTAGT. DNA for the CDR3: TGTGCCAGCAGTCGGGCGGGAACCACAGATACGCAGTATTTT. It yields the protein CASSRAGTTDTQYF.

This clone was found once. The chain carries TRBV19 and TRBJ2-5, with 7 bases aligning to TRBD1. The end of the DNA fits TRBJ2-7 better, so the J call may be wrong. The CDR3 loop spans 13 amino acids. The germline CDR1 and CDR2 sequences are LNHDA and SQIVND (reference sequence). Here the CDR3 reads CATRDSHSYEQYF. CDR3 coding DNA: TGTGCCACTCGGGACAGCCATTCTTACGAGCAGTACTTC.

The rearrangement uses TRBV2 and TRBJ1-2, with 7 bases aligning to TRBD1. The length of the CDR3 is 18 residues. Germline CDR1 reads SNHLY; CDR2 reads FYNNEI. V lost 7 bases, J lost 2 bases, and 19 bases stayed unmatched. The chain's CDR3 is CASKKRGDRRYPNYGYTF. In DNA form, the CDR3 reads TGTGCCAGCAAAAAAAGAGGGGACAGAAGGTATCCCAACTATGGCTACACCTTC.

Turning to this clone: One end of the junction does not line up with germline, which may come from a read error. The V call is TRBV27, the J call TRBJ1-2; D may be TRBD1 (5 bases). Germline CDR1 MNHEY, CDR2 SMNVEV (reference sequence). This CDR3 spans 15 amino acids. CDR3: CASSSPQGGHYGHTF. The CDR3 bases are TGTGCCAGCAGTTCACCCCAGGGAGGGCACTATGGCCACACCTTC.

The chain employs TRBV5-1 and TRBJ2-7; the D gene is possibly TRBD1 (5 bases). Trimming pared 0 bases from V and 1 base from J, leaving 8 bases between. Germline CDR1 is SGHRS and CDR2 is YFSETQ. This CDR3 comprises 14 residues. CDR3 nucleotides: TGCGCCAGCAGCTTGGGACAGCCTTCCTACGAGCAGTACTTC. It translates to CASSLGQPSYEQYF.

The rearrangement joins TRBV9 to TRBJ2-3; D perhaps matches TRBD1 (5 bases). The CDR3 runs to 14 residues. Trimming took off 0 bases at V and 6 bases at J, with 11 bases between the two ends. Germline CDR1 SGDLS, CDR2 YYNGEE. The CDR3: CASSVGGLGDTQYF. The CDR3 coding sequence is TGTGCCAGCAGCGTAGGGGGCCTCGGGGATACGCAGTATTTT.